This TCR beta chain was obtained from a study of T cells expressing NK-cell markers. About the research overall: The TCR beta repertoires were obtained from sorted CD3+CD56+NKG2C+, CD3+CD56+NKG2C- and CD3+CD56-NKG2C+ T cells. Seven donors tested HCMV-seropositive and one tested seronegative among the eight sequenced.

5'RACE template switching with UMIs generated TCR beta cDNA. TCRdb reprocessed the 5' RACE reads; each CDR3 protein has one entry and no DNA is given. The sample table includes under 600,000 distinct CDR3 sequences. A note on this clonotype: Its antigen remains unidentified.

This CDR3 region has 14 residues. The V gene's germline CDR1 is DFQATT and CDR2 SNEGSKA (reference sequence). Broader study findings: HCMV specificity of expanded NKG2C+ T cell clones remained unclear.

The receptor's source is a woman aged 50 to 60 in good health. This sequence joins TRBV20-1 and TRBJ2-5; absent DNA, TCRdb's TRBD1 call cannot be checked. Specimen: blood T cells: a sorted CD56 or NKG2C T cell subset, CD4+ or CD8+ T cells, or bulk PBMC T cells (not recorded which). CDR3 amino acids: CSARKRDLGETQYF.